The T cell receptor beta chain described here comes from a study of shared clonotypes between healthy human individuals. Study outcomes and limitations: Naive CD4 clonotypes overlapped across a handful of donors at around 5%.

The naive CD8 fraction comprised CD45RO-negative cells positively selected for CCR7 and excluded terminally differentiated effector memory CD45RA+ cells. Replicate PCRs for sorted subsets used around 200 ng DNA; this equaled 33,000 or so T cell genomes. The repertoire was sequenced with immunoSEQ multiplex PCR; TCRdb's copy has only in-frame clones and lacks some. Here the sample spans some 2,000,000 clones, about 95% being singletons. A word on this clone: The antigen remains undetermined.

The specimen was naive CD8+ T cells sorted from blood. The receptor was derived from a young man in good health.

CDR3 DNA: TGTGCCAGCAGCCTGAGTTCAGGGGTCGGTCAGCCCCAGCATTTT. Translation gives CASSLSSGVGQPQHF. V usage is TRBV7-2 and J usage is TRBJ1-5; a weak D match, TRBD1 (6 bases). Germline CDR1 and CDR2: SGHTA and FQGNSA. The V end was cut by 5 bases, the J end by 6 bases, with 17 bases between. This CDR3 comprises 15 residues.